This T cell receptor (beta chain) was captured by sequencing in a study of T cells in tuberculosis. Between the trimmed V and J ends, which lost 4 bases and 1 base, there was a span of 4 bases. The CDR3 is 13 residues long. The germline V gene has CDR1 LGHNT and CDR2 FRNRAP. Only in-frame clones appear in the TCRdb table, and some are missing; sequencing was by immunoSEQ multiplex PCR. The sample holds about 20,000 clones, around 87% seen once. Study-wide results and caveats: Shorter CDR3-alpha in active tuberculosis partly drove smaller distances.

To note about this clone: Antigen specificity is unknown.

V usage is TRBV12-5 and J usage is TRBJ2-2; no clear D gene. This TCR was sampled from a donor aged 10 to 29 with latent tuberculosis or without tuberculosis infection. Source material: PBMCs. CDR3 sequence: CASGSVNTGELFF. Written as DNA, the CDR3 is TGTGCTAGTGGTTCTGTGAACACCGGGGAGCTGTTTTTT.